This T cell receptor beta chain derives from a study of neurological immune-mediated disorders (dated by TCRdb to the late 2010s). Regarding the research as a whole: Among the roughly 34 multiple sclerosis patients, relapsing-remitting MS accounted for around 30 and secondary progressive MS accounted for 3. Peripheral blood TCR-beta repertoires from patients with HTLV-I-associated myelopathy (HAM/TSP), patients with multiple sclerosis, and healthy controls were compared in the study using UMI-based sequencing. The approximately 110 TCR-beta libraries included longitudinal samples, technical triplicates and paired sorted CD4+ and CD8+ T-cell subsets alongside PBMC samples. The cohort was made up of 68 subjects, consisting of about 14 HAM/TSP patients, about 34 multiple sclerosis patients and around 20 healthy controls. Summary of the overall study and its limitations: Repertoires from 18 of 34 MS patients were grouped by phylogenetic analysis into a cluster of related CDR3 sequences, suggesting a possible repertoire-level signature. Expanded clones from different subjects shared no identical CDR3 amino acid sequences, which suggests that TCR-beta repertoires were private in all groups. The highest TCR clonal expansion was observed in HAM/TSP patients, whereas the lowest was observed in MS patients, even when compared with healthy controls. No association of the MS cluster with clinical or MRI features was observed, and the need for larger cohorts was stated by the authors.

Unsorted PBMC libraries were generated from 2 million PBMCs stored in RNAlater at -80 °C until RNA extraction. Multiple sclerosis patients were enrolled in a US clinical protocol under which disease progression was evaluated by magnetic resonance imaging. Peripheral blood was subjected to Ficoll-Hypaque density gradient centrifugation to isolate PBMCs, which were then cryopreserved in liquid nitrogen. Based on the germline V gene, the CDR1 and CDR2 sequences are MNHEY and SVGAGI. V is pared back by 0 bases and J by 4 bases, with 9 bases lying between the germline termini. The CDR3 goes from the cysteine to the phenylalanine over 14 residues. Only the CDR3 DNA stays, 42 bases, in frame from base 1. To synthesize cDNA, template-switch 5'RACE was performed with a primer carrying a 10-nucleotide random unique molecular identifier so that each TCR transcript was tagged. Each sequencing run produced over 160 million TCR-beta sequences covering 15-18 subjects. Total RNA was extracted with the RNeasy kit. The KAPA Real-time Library Amplification kit was used to amplify TCR-beta VDJ regions with primers for the TCR constant region and the 5'RACE anchor. A first PCR added sample indexes and Illumina adaptors, and a second PCR then raised library yield. After purification with Ampure beads, the TCR product of roughly 650 bp was size-selected on a 2% E-gel SizeSelection system. Before pooling, library quality was assessed on a Bioanalyzer, concentration was determined with Qubit, and library quantification was performed with the Kapa Library Quantification kit. An Illumina HiSeq 2500 sequenced the libraries paired-end 2 x 150 bp. To increase sequence diversity, about 23-30% phiX was spiked into each library pool. The published analysis was carried out like this. Quality-filtered reads were processed with the UMI-based MiGEC pipeline, which removed over 80% of raw TCR sequences during error correction. IMGT germline references were used for aligning VDJ genes, and each clonotype was defined as a unique CDR3 amino acid sequence together with its V-J genes. Clonal expansion, Shannon diversity, and CDR3 relatedness (CalcPairwiseDistances, ClusterSamples) were evaluated with VDJtools, and phylogenetic trees were built with CLCbio workbench. A clone was classed as expanded if it had 8 or more unique UMIs, a cutoff based on coefficient-of-variation modelling across technical triplicates. TCRdb passed the public sequencing reads through fastp at Q25 and MiXCR, retaining productive beta sequences. All rows with the same CDR3 protein become a single entry with the most common DNA and genes. TCRdb's processing, not the authors' own work, is the source of the V and J calls. Recorded for this sample are tens of thousands of distinct CDR3 sequences; 4.5% of them occurred a single time. The ten largest clones take up about 6% of the sample.

Many counts were recorded for this clonotype. The antigen this receptor binds is unknown. Base qualities are not recorded, but no much larger clone differs from it by a single base. Rearrangement joined TRBV6-5 to TRBJ1-1; a tentative D call is TRBD1 (5 bases match). Input material: PBMCs. The sequence derives from a woman aged 55-70 years with multiple sclerosis. The CDR3 here reads CASSYSGVSTEAFF. In nucleotide form, the sequence is TGTGCCAGCAGTTACTCGGGGGTGAGCACTGAAGCTTTCTTT.